One and the same sample provided the 12 T cell receptor beta chains below, sequenced in a study of T-cell memory formation after mild COVID-19. Via MiXCR, TCRdb re-called the 5' RACE reads, giving one row per CDR3 protein. The sample yields about 270,000 distinct CDR3 sequences, about 16% seen once. The sample comprised PBMCs or a T cell subset sorted from them (not recorded which). The source of these receptors is a man between 18 and 29 years old who had mild COVID-19 (a few samples of this study predate the infection). Cell type and time point are not known.

The V call is TRBV4-2, the J call TRBJ1-1, with 8 bases matching TRBD1. Germline values: CDR1 LGHNA, CDR2 YNFKEQ. V shed 1 base and J 7 bases; nucleotides not matched to a gene: 11. The CDR3 extends over 16 amino acids. The CDR3 sequence: CASSQAAGGPPGEAFF. CDR3 nucleotides: TGTGCCAGCAGCCAAGCTGCAGGGGGCCCCCCGGGTGAAGCTTTCTTT.

This clonotype has just a few counts. The chain links TRBV7-9 to TRBJ2-3, with 14 bases fitting TRBD2. Trimming at V came to 5 bases and at J to 4 bases, leaving 8 bases not matched to a gene. The CDR3 is made up of 17 amino acids. Germline CDR1 reads SEHNR; CDR2 reads FQNEAQ (reference sequence). Here the CDR3 reads CASSLRLAGGPADTQYF. The CDR3 DNA follows: TGTGCCAGCAGCCTCCGACTAGCGGGGGGGCCTGCAGATACGCAGTATTTT. Combining the CDR3 with reference TRBV7-9 and TRBJ2-3 gives the whole variable domain DTGVSQNPRHKITKRGQNVTFRCDPISEHNRLYWYRQTLGQGPEFLTYFQNEAQLEKSRLLSDRFSAERPKGSFSTLEIQRTEQGDSAMYLCASSLRLAGGPADTQYFGPGTRLTVL.

CDR3 DNA: TGCGCCAGCAGCCAAGTAGGGACAGGGAGTCGCACAGATACGCAGTATTTT. The encoded protein is CASSQVGTGSRTDTQYF. V gene TRBV4-1 combines with J gene TRBJ2-3; 9 nucleotides align to TRBD1. The CDR3 has 17 amino acids. V shed 1 base and J 1 base; nucleotides not matched to a gene: 6. In germline, CDR1 is MGHRA, CDR2 YSYEKL.

This clonotype turned up a few times. The CDR3 DNA is TGCAGTGCTAGAGTTTGGCTGCGGGGTAGTAACTATGGCTACACCTTC. Protein sequence: CSARVWLRGSNYGYTF. V is TRBV20-1 and J is TRBJ1-2; D not certain. Trimming took off 1 base at V and 1 base at J, with 16 bases between the two ends. Looked up from germline, CDR1 is DFQATT and CDR2 is SNEGSKA (reference sequence). The CDR3 length is 16 residues.

This clonotype was found a few times. The chain links TRBV20-1 to TRBJ1-1; 7 bases align to TRBD1. The V segment lost 0 bases and the J segment 3 bases; nucleotides outside the gene matches: 4. Germline loops: CDR1 DFQATT, CDR2 SNEGSKA (reference sequence). This CDR3 has 14 residues. CDR3 protein: CSARDQGGYTEAFF. The CDR3 coding sequence is TGCAGTGCTAGAGATCAGGGGGGGTACACTGAAGCTTTCTTT.

This clonotype was detected a few times. The chain combines TRBV5-4 with TRBJ2-3, with a possible D match to TRBD2 (5 bases). The V end was cut by 0 bases, the J end by 2 bases, with 7 bases between. CDR1 SGHNT and CDR2 YYREEE come from the germline V gene (reference sequence). The CDR3 covers 14 residues. The DNA for the CDR3 is TGTGCCAGCAGCTTGGCGCTAGCCACAGATACGCAGTATTTT. It translates to CASSLALATDTQYF.

This clonotype appeared a few times. This chain connects TRBV6-2 or TRBV6-3 to TRBJ1-1; D may be TRBD1 (5 bases). The germline V gene has CDR1 MNHEY and CDR2 SVGEGT. V was pared by 2 bases and J by 0 bases, with 10 bases between. The length of the CDR3 is 15 residues. The CDR3 DNA reads TGTGCCAGCAGTTACCATGGGGCAGTGAACACTGAAGCTTTCTTT. Translating gives CASSYHGAVNTEAFF.

This clonotype was seen more than once but under ten times. This sequence joins TRBV27 and TRBJ2-2, with a tentative D call TRBD1 (5 bases). CDR1 is MNHEY, CDR2 SMNVEV, per germline (reference sequence). Trimming cost V 4 bases and J 7 bases, with 10 bases left between them. The CDR3 loop spans 13 amino acids. As DNA, the CDR3 is TGTGCCAGCAGTTACCAGGGCTTCGGGGAGCTGTTTTTT. Translating it yields CASSYQGFGELFF.

The V gene is TRBV6-2 or TRBV6-3, the J gene TRBJ2-1, with D possibly matching TRBD2 (6 bases). Trimming stripped 11 bases from V and 4 bases from J, with 15 bases between. CDR1 is MNHEY, CDR2 SVGEGT, per germline. The CDR3 loop spans 13 amino acids. The CDR3 bases are TGTGCCGCGGGGACGGTCACATACAATGAGCAGTTCTTC. Translating gives CAAGTVTYNEQFF.

This clonotype was seen a handful of times. The chain links TRBV5-1 to TRBJ2-7, with D unresolved. Germline V lookup: CDR1 SGHRS, CDR2 YFSETQ. CDR3 length: 14 residues. Between the trimmed V and J ends, which lost 0 bases and 2 bases, there was a span of 9 bases. The CDR3 DNA reads TGCGCCAGCAGCTTGGTAGGAGCCACCTACGAGCAGTACTTC. Amino acid sequence: CASSLVGATYEQYF.

The chain couples TRBV4-3 to TRBJ1-2, with D maybe TRBD1 (5 bases). Germline V lookup: CDR1 LGHNA, CDR2 YSLEER. The CDR3 is 15 amino acids. V was shortened by 5 bases and J by 4 bases, with 17 bases between the two germline ends. CDR3 sequence: CASSSGLTKFYGYTF. Here the CDR3 DNA reads TGCGCCAGCAGCTCGGGACTGACCAAATTCTATGGCTACACCTTC.

This clonotype was counted only a few times. The chain recombines TRBV7-3 with TRBJ2-3; 10 bases align to TRBD2. The CDR3 totals 16 residues. Unmatched junction bases numbered 7, after V lost 5 bases and J lost 2 bases. Germline assignment: CDR1 SGHTA and CDR2 FQGTGA. CDR3 sequence reads: CASSPQAGGYTDTQYF. The CDR3 nucleotides read TGTGCCAGCAGCCCGCAAGCGGGGGGGTACACAGATACGCAGTATTTT.